Each of the 14 T cell receptor beta chains below was sequenced from the same sample in a study of T cell changes during pregnancy in multiple sclerosis. Assay used: immunoSEQ multiplex PCR; TCRdb lists only in-frame clones, some missing. This sample carries about 69,000 clones, around nine tenths of them seen once, and the ten largest clones take just under 0.3%. Source: CD4+ T cells from peripheral blood mononuclear cells, taken in the third trimester of pregnancy. The receptors here all came from a female donor in good health, enrolled as a control in a pregnancy study.

This chain uses TRBV29-1 with TRBJ2-7, with 7 bases identical to TRBD1. Germline V gives CDR1 SQVTM, CDR2 ANQGSEA. CDR3 size: 13 residues. V shed 5 bases, J shed 2 bases, and the junction held 6 bases outside the gene matches. CDR3 coding DNA: TGCAGCGTTCTCACAGGGGACCCCTACGAGCAGTACTTC. Protein sequence: CSVLTGDPYEQYF.

V usage is TRBV7-9 and J usage is TRBJ2-1; TRBD2 matches 10 bases. With 5 bases clipped from V and 7 bases from J, the junction kept 8 bases outside the gene matches. From germline, CDR1 is SEHNR and CDR2 FQNEAQ (reference sequence). The CDR3 has 15 residues. CDR3 in amino acids: CASSPQRGGENEQFF. CDR3 coding DNA: TGTGCCAGCAGCCCCCAGCGGGGGGGCGAAAATGAGCAGTTCTTC.

The chain links TRBV4-2 to TRBJ1-4; 10 bases fit TRBD1. J gave up 8 bases and V 3 bases, and 9 bases lay outside the gene matches. The CDR3 spans 16 residues. CDR1 LGHNA and CDR2 YNFKEQ come from the germline V gene. The CDR3 region has the DNA TGTGCCAGCAGCCAGATCCCCGGGACAGGGGAAGAAAAACTGTTTTTT. It translates to CASSQIPGTGEEKLFF.

This clone was counted a single time. V usage is TRBV11-1 and J usage is TRBJ1-6; TRBD1 matches 8 bases. V trimming: 8 bases; J trimming: 8 bases; junction bases outside the gene matches: 8. CDR1 and CDR2 from the germline V gene are SGHAT and FQDESV (reference sequence). This CDR3 is built from 14 residues. The CDR3 reads CASGSGTGDSPLHF. Here the CDR3 DNA reads TGTGCCAGCGGTTCCGGGACAGGCGATTCACCCCTCCACTTT.

V is TRBV6-5 and J is TRBJ1-1, with D hard to call. V lost 8 bases, J lost 4 bases, and 14 bases lay in between. The CDR3 length is 13 residues. CDR1 MNHEY and CDR2 SVGAGI come from the germline V gene. In DNA form, the CDR3 reads TGTGCCAGCGCACGGGGAGGAGGCACTGAAGCTTTCTTT. This codes for CASARGGGTEAFF.

The genes are TRBV5-1 and TRBJ2-5; TRBD2 is a possible D gene (5 bases). The CDR3 covers 14 residues. Trimming took 1 base from V and 2 from J, leaving 9 bases between them. Germline CDR1 is SGHRS and CDR2 is YFSETQ. The CDR3 region is CASSLSGNQETQYF. In DNA, the CDR3 is TGCGCCAGCAGCTTGTCCGGGAATCAAGAGACCCAGTACTTC.

The J gene is TRBJ1-2, the V gene TRBV7-2; TRBD1 might be the D (5 bases). Germline V gene lookup returns CDR1 SGHTA and CDR2 FQGNSA. V was trimmed by 7 bases and J by 3 bases, leaving 15 bases between them. This CDR3 region has 14 residues. The CDR3 loop reads CASTRVGGDYGYTF. CDR3 in DNA: TGTGCCAGCACTAGGGTCGGGGGGGACTATGGCTACACCTTC.

V is TRBV2 and J is TRBJ1-4; D perhaps matches TRBD1 (6 bases). V lost 5 bases, J lost 8 bases, and 18 bases lay in between. CDR3 length: 15 residues. Germline CDR1 is SNHLY and CDR2 is FYNNEI. The CDR3, as DNA: TGTGCCAGCAGTCTCGGCGGGGGGCGCGAAGAAAAACTGTTTTTT. As protein: CASSLGGGREEKLFF.

V and J are TRBV19 and TRBJ1-6, with 8 bases aligning to TRBD1. Germline trimming cut 9 bases from V and 7 bases from J; bases unmatched to any gene: 11. The CDR3 length is 15 residues. CDR1 and CDR2 from the germline V gene are LNHDA and SQIVND (reference sequence). CDR3 protein: CASRTIQGGNSPLHF. CDR3 DNA sequence: TGTGCCAGCAGAACCATACAGGGGGGCAATTCACCCCTCCACTTT.

This clone was seen once. The V and J genes are TRBV18 and TRBJ2-6; 9 bases align to TRBD1. The CDR3 loop spans 17 amino acids. After removal of 6 bases from V and 3 bases from J, the junction contained 9 bases not matched to a gene. Germline-derived CDR1 and CDR2 are KGHSH and LQKENI. CDR3: CASSQGTGLSGANVLTF. Written as DNA, the CDR3 is TGTGCCAGCTCTCAGGGGACAGGGTTGAGTGGGGCCAACGTCCTGACTTTC.

The rearrangement links TRBV9 to TRBJ1-6; 10 nucleotides agree with TRBD1. Trimming took 3 bases from V and 10 from J; bases not matched to a gene: 10. The CDR3 consists of 16 residues. Germline V gives CDR1 SGDLS, CDR2 YYNGEE. The CDR3 here is CASSAGTGDRGSPLHF. DNA for the CDR3: TGTGCCAGCAGCGCCGGGACAGGGGATCGCGGGTCACCCCTCCACTTT.

Notes on this clone: A junction boundary mismatches the germline segment, possibly from a read error. The chain uses TRBV4-2 and TRBJ2-7; D remains ambiguous. The CDR3 length is 13 residues. Germline loops: CDR1 LGHNA, CDR2 YNFKEQ. CDR3 coding DNA: TGTGCCGGCAGCCAAGATAGAGCCTACGAGCAGTACTTC. It specifies CAGSQDRAYEQYF.

The V call is TRBV7-8, the J call TRBJ1-2, with D possibly TRBD1 on 5 matching bases. V was pared by 0 bases and J by 4 bases, with 12 bases between. The CDR3 is 15 residues long. CDR1 is SGHVS and CDR2 is FQNEAQ in the germline V gene. The CDR3 coding sequence is TGTGCCAGCAGCTTAGCGGATGCGACAGCCTATGGCTACACCTTC. This translates into CASSLADATAYGYTF. Variable domain in full (rest from reference TRBV7-8 and TRBJ1-2): GAGVSQSPRYKVAKRGQDVALRCDPISGHVSLFWYQQALGQGPEFLTYFQNEAQLDKSGLPSDRFFAERPEGSVSTLKIQRTQQEDSAVYLCASSLADATAYGYTFGSGTRLTVV.

This chain connects TRBV7-6 to TRBJ1-1, with D perhaps matching TRBD1 (5 bases). V was cut by 1 base and J by 8 bases, with 11 bases left in between. The CDR3 consists of 13 residues. In germline, CDR1 is SGHVS, CDR2 FNYEAQ. CDR3 DNA sequence: TGTGCCAGCAGCTTAGGGTTGGACAAAGAAGCTTTCTTT. Its protein product is CASSLGLDKEAFF.